Below, 10 T cell receptor beta chains from the same sample are listed, as sequenced in a study of control samples from healthy donors and cancer patients. Repertoires were generated with immunoSEQ multiplex PCR, while TCRdb's copy carries only in-frame clones and drops some. The sample lists roughly 55,000 clones; roughly 95% were seen once. Sequencing input: blood. Source of these receptors: a young woman in good health.

Notes on this clone: Other nucleotide sequences from this sample produce the same CDR3. This chain links TRBV12-3 or TRBV12-4 with TRBJ2-1; no definite D call. This CDR3 is 11 amino acids long. V was cut by 3 bases and J by 7 bases, with 4 bases left in between. CDR3 loop: CASSFYNEQFF. The DNA of the CDR3 is TGTGCCAGCAGTTTCTATAATGAGCAGTTCTTC.

This clone was seen once. V is TRBV7-3 and J is TRBJ2-1; the D gene could be TRBD1 or TRBD2 (6 bases each). Germline CDR1 is SGHTA and CDR2 is FQGTGA. This CDR3 comprises 15 residues. V was clipped by 1 base and J by 7 bases, with 14 bases between them. DNA of the CDR3: TGTGCCAGCAGCTTAAAGGGGGGCGCCTCGAATGAGCAGTTCTTC. Its translation: CASSLKGGASNEQFF.

The chain combines TRBV7-9 with TRBJ2-1; tentatively, D is TRBD1 (5 bases). Germline loops: CDR1 SEHNR, CDR2 FQNEAQ (reference sequence). V lost 5 bases to trimming and J lost 3 bases, with 14 bases between them. This CDR3 comprises 15 residues. The CDR3 DNA sequence: TGTGCCAGCAGCCCAGGGCAGCTAGACTACAATGAGCAGTTCTTC. Protein: CASSPGQLDYNEQFF.

The gene calls are TRBV6-6 and TRBJ1-2; D not resolved. V lost 2 bases to trimming and J lost 3 bases, with 16 bases between them. This CDR3 is built from 16 residues. Germline loops: CDR1 MNHNY, CDR2 SVGAGI (reference sequence). CDR3 sequence (DNA): TGTGCCAGCAGTTACAGGGTATTGGGCGGGGACTATGGCTACACCTTC. It specifies CASSYRVLGGDYGYTF.

The genes are TRBV15 and TRBJ2-7, with D perhaps TRBD1 (5 bases). The CDR3 runs to 15 residues. CDR1 is LNHNV and CDR2 is YYDKDF in the germline V gene (reference sequence). The V end was cut by 1 base, the J end by 0 bases, with 10 bases between. CDR3 bases: TGTGCCACCAGCAGAGTAACCAGGGTCTCCTACGAGCAGTACTTC. It specifies CATSRVTRVSYEQYF.

V gene TRBV7-2 combines with J gene TRBJ2-1, with TRBD2 identical over 13 bases. CDR3 length: 15 amino acids. CDR1 SGHTA and CDR2 FQGNSA come from the germline V gene. Trimming removed 4 bases from V and 7 bases from J; junction bases left unmatched: 4. The CDR3 is CASSSLAGGKNEQFF. DNA for the CDR3: TGTGCCAGCAGCTCACTAGCGGGGGGGAAAAATGAGCAGTTCTTC.

CDR3 amino acids: CASSYTFGTAEYEQYF. CDR3 coding DNA: TGTGCCAGCAGTTACACTTTCGGGACTGCAGAATACGAGCAGTACTTC. This chain links TRBV6-2 or TRBV6-3 with TRBJ2-7; D possibly corresponds to TRBD2 (6 bases). There are 16 residues in the CDR3. Between the trimmed V and J ends, which lost 2 bases and 4 bases, there was a span of 18 bases. The V gene's germline CDR1 is MNHEY and CDR2 SVGEGT.

V and J are TRBV6-4 and TRBJ2-3, with D maybe TRBD2 (6 bases). Trimming left V 1 base short and J 3 bases short, with 8 bases between. Germline V gene sequence: CDR1 MRHNA, CDR2 SNTAGT. The CDR3 length is 14 residues. CDR3 DNA: TGTGCCAGCAGTGACTTCGGAGGGACAGATACGCAGTATTTT. It translates to CASSDFGGTDTQYF.

Only one count was recorded for this clone. The V and J genes are TRBV30 and TRBJ2-6; no firm D call. CDR3 length: 17 residues. Trimming left V 0 bases short and J 0 bases short, with 12 bases between. CDR1 is GTSNPN and CDR2 is SVGIG in the germline V gene (reference sequence). The CDR3 sequence: CAWSVLGQHSGANVLTF. The CDR3 DNA follows: TGTGCCTGGAGTGTACTCGGTCAGCACTCTGGGGCCAACGTCCTGACTTTC.

V usage is TRBV21-1 and J usage is TRBJ2-1; TRBD2 was called by the table and not checked on the DNA. TRBV21-1 is labeled a pseudogene. CDR3 length equals 15 residues. CDR3 sequence (DNA): TGTGCCAGCAGCAGGGGAAGCGGGGGGGCGCCACAGCAGTTCTTC. Translated, it gives CASSRGSGGAPQQFF.